These T cell receptor beta chains were read from a single sample in a study of cytomegalovirus exposure and HLA in healthy donors. Using immunoSEQ multiplex PCR, the repertoire was profiled, and TCRdb retains in-frame clones only, with some absent. The sample carries about 180,000 clones, less than 80% recorded once. Sequencing was performed on PBMCs. The source is a man in his late teens or twenties in good health and CMV-seronegative. Both conserved end residues are part of each CDR3. The D gene is left open where the match is weak. Some rows mark clone size as missing; the rest say once, few, many or name a class of expanded clone.

v_gene,j_gene,d_gene,abundance,CDR3aa,CDR3nt
TRBV9,TRBJ1-1,.,.,CASSVEAGPNTEAFF,TGTGCCAGCAGCGTAGAGGCAGGGCCGAACACTGAAGCTTTCTTT
TRBV5-1,TRBJ2-2,.,once,CASSLGQARTGELFF,TGCGCCAGCAGCTTGGGGCAGGCGCGCACCGGGGAGCTGTTTTTT
TRBV7-8,TRBJ1-5,TRBD1,.,CASSPDRGDQPQHF,TGTGCCAGCAGCCCGGACAGGGGGGACCAGCCCCAGCATTTT
TRBV7-6,TRBJ2-2,.,.,CASSLSQGGTGELFF,TGTGCCAGCAGCTTATCGCAGGGGGGCACCGGGGAGCTGTTTTTT
TRBV7-3,TRBJ2-7,.,.,CASSLAPGAYYEQYF,TGTGCCAGCAGCTTAGCCCCAGGGGCGTACTACGAGCAGTACTTC
TRBV5-1,TRBJ2-5,TRBD2,.,CASSWNIAGGDETQYF,TGCGCCAGCAGCTGGAACATAGCGGGAGGTGATGAGACCCAGTACTTC
TRBV5-4,TRBJ1-5,.,.,CASSSGYYSNQPQHF,TGTGCCAGCAGCTCCGGGTATTATAGCAATCAGCCCCAGCATTTT
TRBV5-5,TRBJ2-3,TRBD2,.,CASSLILAGVDTDTQYF,TGTGCCAGCAGCTTGATACTAGCGGGAGTGGATACAGATACGCAGTATTTT
TRBV7-7,TRBJ2-5,.,.,CASSLRRVGGQETQYF,TGTGCTAGCAGCCTTCGTAGGGTGGGAGGCCAAGAGACCCAGTACTTC
TRBV7-6,TRBJ2-3,TRBD2,.,CASSSPWGRGASDTQYF,TGTGCCAGCAGCTCCCCTTGGGGGCGGGGGGCATCAGATACGCAGTATTTT
TRBV6-4,TRBJ2-3,TRBD2,once,CASSETGLGTDTQYF,TGTGCCAGCAGTGAAACGGGACTAGGAACAGATACGCAGTATTTT
TRBV19,TRBJ2-3,.,once,CASRWASTDTQYF,TGTGCCAGCCGGTGGGCCAGCACAGATACGCAGTATTTT
TRBV11-2,TRBJ2-7,.,.,CASSLFREIDEQYF,TGTGCCAGCAGCTTATTTAGGGAGATCGACGAGCAGTACTTC
TRBV6-1,TRBJ2-7,TRBD2,.,CASSATSGRYEQYF,TGTGCCAGCAGTGCTACTAGCGGGAGGTACGAGCAGTACTTC
TRBV6-1,TRBJ1-1,.,.,CASSDGIGRGNTEAFF,TGTGCCAGCAGTGACGGTATAGGCAGGGGGAACACTGAAGCTTTCTTT
TRBV15,TRBJ1-2,.,.,CATSRDYGQSEGKGYTF,TGTGCCACCAGCAGAGATTATGGCCAGAGTGAGGGAAAAGGCTACACCTTC
TRBV5-6,TRBJ1-4,.,few,CASSLENEKLFF,TGTGCCAGCAGCCTTGAGAATGAAAAACTGTTTTTT
TRBV4-1,TRBJ1-4,.,.,CASSPDRPTNEKLFF,TGCGCCAGCAGCCCCGACAGACCAACTAATGAAAAACTGTTTTTT
TRBV6-1,TRBJ1-1,.,few,CASSGNREGNTEAFF,TGTGCCAGCAGTGGGAACAGGGAAGGGAACACTGAAGCTTTCTTT
TRBV29-1,TRBJ2-5,TRBD2,.,CSVRLGGGSQETQYF,TGCAGCGTTCGGCTGGGGGGGGGTAGCCAAGAGACCCAGTACTTC
TRBV9,TRBJ2-7,TRBD2,.,CASSPPGLLSEQYF,TGTGCCAGCAGCCCGCCGGGACTACTCTCCGAGCAGTACTTC
TRBV9,TRBJ1-2,TRBD1,.,CASSIAPGQVVYGYTF,TGTGCCAGCAGCATAGCCCCGGGACAGGTGGTATATGGCTACACCTTC
TRBV6-1,TRBJ1-2,TRBD1,few,CASRTGNDYGYTF,TGTGCCAGCAGGACAGGGAACGACTATGGCTACACCTTC
TRBV18,TRBJ2-3,TRBD1,once,CASSTRTGRGTDTQYF,TGTGCCAGCTCAACAAGGACAGGGCGGGGCACAGATACGCAGTATTTT
TRBV6-5,TRBJ2-2,.,.,CASSYLGSTNTGELFF,TGTGCCAGCAGTTATCTGGGCAGTACGAACACCGGGGAGCTGTTTTTT
TRBV9,TRBJ1-4,.,.,CASSERGEGYEKLFF,TGTGCCAGCAGCGAGAGGGGGGAGGGGTATGAAAAACTGTTTTTT
TRBV19,TRBJ1-2,TRBD1,.,CASRKLSGTGVDGYTF,TGTGCCAGTAGGAAACTCTCCGGGACAGGGGTCGATGGCTACACCTTC
TRBV5-1,TRBJ2-2,.,.,CASSQLGARSRTGELFF,TGCGCCAGCAGCCAACTGGGCGCCAGATCCCGCACCGGGGAGCTGTTTTTT
TRBV7-9,TRBJ1-3,.,.,CASSLGDFSGNTIYF,TGTGCCAGCAGCTTAGGGGACTTCTCTGGAAACACCATATATTTT
TRBV5-6,TRBJ2-5,TRBD1,.,CASSLAGQLKETQYF,TGTGCCAGCAGCTTGGCGGGACAGCTAAAAGAGACCCAGTACTTC
TRBV5-1,TRBJ2-3,TRBD1,.,CASRHRQGDRTDTQYF,TGCGCCAGCCGCCACCGACAGGGGGATCGGACAGATACGCAGTATTTT
TRBV28,TRBJ1-1,.,.,CASSLWGHENTEAFF,TGTGCCAGCAGTTTATGGGGACACGAGAACACTGAAGCTTTCTTT
TRBV6-1,TRBJ2-7,TRBD2,.,CASSEVVSGGAAYEQYF,TGTGCCAGCAGTGAAGTTGTTAGCGGGGGGGCTGCCTACGAGCAGTACTTC
TRBV6-1,TRBJ2-7,.,.,CASSESRYEQYF,TGTGCCAGCAGTGAGAGCCGCTACGAGCAGTACTTC
TRBV6-1,TRBJ1-5,.,few,CASKVQYNQPQHF,TGTGCCAGCAAGGTACAGTACAATCAGCCCCAGCATTTT
TRBV7-9,TRBJ2-1,TRBD2,.,CASSLELAGPNEQFF,TGTGCCAGCAGCTTAGAACTAGCGGGACCCAATGAGCAGTTCTTC
TRBV11-2,TRBJ1-1,.,few,CASSLMGSGREGAEAFF,TGTGCCAGCAGCTTAATGGGTTCGGGCAGGGAGGGGGCTGAAGCTTTCTTT
TRBV15,TRBJ2-3,.,.,CATSREPSMEELGSDTQYF,TGTGCCACCAGCAGAGAGCCGAGCATGGAGGAATTAGGCTCAGATACGCAGTATTTT
TRBV5-4,TRBJ1-1,TRBD1,once,CASSLGQGMRTEAFF,TGTGCCAGCAGCCTCGGACAGGGAATGCGCACTGAAGCTTTCTTT
TRBV6-1,TRBJ2-1,TRBD2,.,CASRQAGGEQFF,TGTGCCAGCAGACAAGCGGGAGGGGAGCAGTTCTTC
TRBV5-1,TRBJ1-1,.,.,CASSLDLNTEAFF,TGCGCCAGCAGCTTGGACTTGAACACTGAAGCTTTCTTT
TRBV6-1,TRBJ2-7,.,.,CAIRPAGSYEQYF,TGTGCCATCCGCCCCGCAGGTTCCTACGAGCAGTACTTC